The 30 T cell receptor beta chains listed next were all sequenced from one sample in a study of T cell responses to AZD1222 COVID-19 vaccine. Here immunoSEQ multiplex PCR was the method, and the copy in TCRdb shows in-frame clones only, minus some. Here the sample spans tens of thousands of clones, approximately 91% being singletons. The sequences come from peripheral blood, collected 28 days after the second AZD1222 dose. The source is an adult who received the AZD1222 COVID-19 vaccine.

The V gene is TRBV14, the J gene TRBJ2-3, with D possibly TRBD2 on 6 matching bases. The CDR3 is made up of 15 amino acids. V lost 5 bases, J lost 3 bases, and 15 bases lay in between. Germline lookup yields CDR1 SGHDN and CDR2 FVKESK. CDR3 region: CASSEGLSFTDTQYF. CDR3 sequence (DNA): TGTGCCAGCAGCGAGGGACTTTCCTTTACAGATACGCAGTATTTT.

The gene calls are TRBV3-1 (or the pseudogene TRBV3-2) and TRBJ1-6; D is unresolved. The germline V gene has CDR1 LGHDT and CDR2 YNNKEL (reference sequence). CDR3 length: 15 amino acids. Trimming took 4 bases from V and 0 from J, leaving 7 bases between them. CDR3 residues: CASSPGSSYNSPLHF. The CDR3 nucleotides are TGTGCCAGCAGCCCCGGCAGCTCCTATAATTCACCCCTCCACTTT.

The rearrangement links TRBV2 to TRBJ2-3; 7 bases line up with TRBD1. After removal of 3 bases from V and 5 bases from J, the junction contained 11 bases not matched to a gene. CDR3 size: 16 residues. Germline V gene lookup returns CDR1 SNHLY and CDR2 FYNNEI. The CDR3 loop reads CASSDVATGPKDTQYF. The CDR3 coding sequence is TGTGCCAGCAGTGATGTGGCGACAGGGCCGAAAGATACGCAGTATTTT.

The chain recombines TRBV3-1 (or the pseudogene TRBV3-2) with TRBJ2-7; D may be TRBD1 or TRBD2 (6 bases each). CDR1 LGHDT and CDR2 YNNKEL come from the germline V gene (reference sequence). V was clipped by 4 bases and J by 5 bases, with 18 bases between them. The CDR3 is 15 amino acids. CDR3 DNA: TGTGCCAGCAGCCCGTCTAGGGGGAGGTCCCACGAGCAGTACTTC. Amino acids: CASSPSRGRSHEQYF.

This chain connects TRBV6-5 to TRBJ2-7, with D possibly TRBD1 on 5 matching bases. The CDR3 has 11 residues. With 6 bases removed from V and 9 bases from J, the gap between germline ends came to 12 bases. Germline CDR1 is MNHEY and CDR2 is SVGAGI. CDR3 bases: TGTGCCAGCAGCGCCACAGGATGGCAGTACTTC. It translates to CASSATGWQYF.

Only a few counts were recorded for this clone. This chain links TRBV3-1 (or the pseudogene TRBV3-2) with TRBJ1-2; 7 nucleotides line up with TRBD1. The CDR3 is 15 residues long. V lost 3 bases, J lost 2 bases, and 6 bases stayed unmatched. CDR1 is LGHDT, CDR2 YNNKEL, per germline (reference sequence). CDR3 sequence reads: CASSQGDSGNYGYTF. CDR3 DNA sequence: TGTGCCAGCAGCCAGGGGGACAGCGGAAACTATGGCTACACCTTC.

This clone turned up a few times. The chain combines TRBV19 with TRBJ2-1; D remains ambiguous. The CDR3 has 12 amino acids. The V gene's germline CDR1 is LNHDA and CDR2 SQIVND (reference sequence). The V end lost 10 bases, the J end lost 9 bases, and 16 bases lay between the germline ends. This CDR3 is CATSWDGREQFF. The CDR3 DNA follows: TGTGCCACCTCGTGGGATGGGCGTGAGCAGTTCTTC.

This chain joins TRBV7-2 and TRBJ1-5; 9 bases map to TRBD1. Per the germline V gene, CDR1 is SGHTA and CDR2 is FQGNSA. The CDR3 extends over 17 amino acids. The V and J ends lost 3 bases and 0 bases, in that order; junction bases with no gene match: 6. CDR3 residues: CASSFGTGRGSNQPQHF. The CDR3 nucleotides read TGTGCCAGCAGCTTTGGGACAGGGAGAGGTAGCAATCAGCCCCAGCATTTT.

This clone has only one observation. This chain connects TRBV5-1 to TRBJ1-1; D gene uncertain. CDR1 and CDR2 from the germline V gene are SGHRS and YFSETQ. Trimming stripped 0 bases from V and 1 base from J, with 13 bases between. The CDR3 has 16 amino acids. The CDR3 DNA follows: TGCGCCAGCAGCTTGGCCCCGACGGGGTCGAACACTGAAGCTTTCTTT. It specifies CASSLAPTGSNTEAFF.

The chain joins TRBV29-1 to TRBJ1-2; D might be TRBD1 (5 bases). V was clipped by 7 bases and J by 0 bases, with 12 bases between them. From germline, CDR1 is SQVTM and CDR2 ANQGSEA. CDR3 size: 13 residues. This CDR3 is CSADSLSNYGYTF. CDR3 DNA: TGCAGCGCTGACAGTCTCTCTAACTATGGCTACACCTTC.

The chain employs TRBV7-9 and TRBJ1-2, with D possibly matching TRBD1 (6 bases). The CDR3 sequence is 14 residues long. The V gene lost 6 bases and the J gene lost 1 base, with 12 bases spanning the gap. In germline, CDR1 is SEHNR, CDR2 FQNEAQ (reference sequence). CDR3: CASSTGTSNYGYTF. As DNA, the CDR3 is TGTGCCAGCAGTACCGGGACAAGTAACTATGGCTACACCTTC.

The rearrangement joins TRBV4-1 to TRBJ2-7, with D unclear. Trimming took 1 base from V and 1 from J, leaving 14 bases between them. CDR3 size: 16 residues. CDR1 is MGHRA, CDR2 YSYEKL, per germline. This CDR3 is CASSQVGRHNSYEQYF. CDR3 DNA sequence: TGCGCCAGCAGCCAAGTGGGCAGGCATAATTCCTACGAGCAGTACTTC.

The V and J genes are TRBV2 and TRBJ2-1, with D unresolved. This CDR3 contains 13 residues. Per germline, CDR1 SNHLY and CDR2 FYNNEI. Trimming took off 4 bases at V and 6 bases at J, with 10 bases between the two ends. CDR3 nucleotides: TGTGCCAGCAGTGTATTCCCCGGCAATGAGCAGTTCTTC. Encoded protein: CASSVFPGNEQFF. Supplemented by reference TRBV2 and TRBJ2-1, the full variable domain reads EPEVTQTPSHQVTQMGQEVILRCVPISNHLYFYWYRQILGQKVEFLVSFYNNEISEKSEIFDDQFSVERPDGSNFTLKIRSTKLEDSAMYFCASSVFPGNEQFFGPGTRLTVL.

The V gene is TRBV3-1 (or the pseudogene TRBV3-2), the J gene TRBJ1-5, with D unclear. V shed 4 bases and J shed 2 bases, with 12 bases lying between them. CDR1 is LGHDT, CDR2 YNNKEL, per germline (reference sequence). The length of the CDR3 is 15 residues. The CDR3: CASSRDSGGNQPQHF. CDR3 DNA sequence: TGTGCCAGCAGCCGAGACTCCGGCGGCAATCAGCCCCAGCATTTT.

This chain connects TRBV19 to TRBJ1-4, with D possibly matching TRBD1 (5 bases). This CDR3 contains 15 residues. V lost 6 bases to trimming and J lost 5 bases, with 16 bases between them. Germline CDR1 LNHDA, CDR2 SQIVND (reference sequence). The CDR3 nucleotides are TGTGCCAGTAGCCCCTCGGGGGGGAAGAATGAAAAACTGTTTTTT. It encodes CASSPSGGKNEKLFF.

The genes are TRBV5-1 and TRBJ1-2; TRBD1 is a possible D gene (5 bases). Deletions cut 0 bases from V and 0 bases from J, with 9 bases between. Germline V gives CDR1 SGHRS, CDR2 YFSETQ. The CDR3 spans 15 residues. CDR3 nucleotide sequence: TGCGCCAGCAGCTTGGGGTTACAGGCTAACTATGGCTACACCTTC. Amino acid sequence: CASSLGLQANYGYTF.

The rearrangement uses TRBV19 and TRBJ2-1, with D hard to call. Germline V lookup: CDR1 LNHDA, CDR2 SQIVND (reference sequence). Trimming left V 4 bases short and J 6 bases short, with 10 bases between. The CDR3 extends over 13 amino acids. This CDR3 is CASSNRRRNEQFF. The CDR3 coding sequence is TGTGCCAGTAGTAATCGAAGGCGCAATGAGCAGTTCTTC.

This chain joins TRBV5-1 and TRBJ1-1; D uncertain. V was clipped by 1 base and J by 0 bases, with 7 bases between them. Germline V gene data show CDR1 as SGHRS and CDR2 as YFSETQ. There are 14 residues in the CDR3. The CDR3 DNA reads as TGCGCCAGCAGCTTGATCCTTATGAACACTGAAGCTTTCTTT. As protein: CASSLILMNTEAFF.

The genes are TRBV29-1 and TRBJ2-1; the match to TRBD2 covers 9 bases. Trimming removed 1 base from V and 8 bases from J; junction bases left unmatched: 9. In germline, CDR1 is SQVTM, CDR2 ANQGSEA. The CDR3 consists of 15 residues. The CDR3 protein is CSVEGRGGGADEQFF. The CDR3 DNA sequence: TGCAGCGTTGAAGGACGTGGCGGGGGGGCCGATGAGCAGTTCTTC.

This chain uses TRBV7-9 with TRBJ1-5, with D possibly matching TRBD1 (6 bases). The ends were cut back, 3 bases at V and 4 bases at J, with 13 bases in the middle. In germline, CDR1 is SEHNR, CDR2 FQNEAQ (reference sequence). This CDR3 spans 15 amino acids. The CDR3 here is CASSFYQQGNQPQHF. As DNA, the CDR3 is TGTGCCAGCAGCTTTTATCAGCAGGGGAATCAGCCCCAGCATTTT.

J is TRBJ2-3 and V is TRBV7-9; the D is unclear. Trimming cost V 9 bases and J 5 bases, with 18 bases left between them. Looked up from germline, CDR1 is SEHNR and CDR2 is FQNEAQ (reference sequence). This CDR3 contains 14 residues. The DNA of the CDR3 is TGTGCCAGTCATCCCCGGGCAACTCGAGATACGCAGTATTTT. Translating gives CASHPRATRDTQYF.

The chain recombines TRBV19 with TRBJ1-2; D not certain. The V gene's germline CDR1 is LNHDA and CDR2 SQIVND (reference sequence). V gave up 11 bases and J gave up 8 bases, with 18 bases separating them. The CDR3 runs to 12 residues. In nucleotides, the CDR3 is TGTGCCCGACAAGCCAGGTTCGACGGCTACACCTTC. Translating it yields CARQARFDGYTF.

This chain uses TRBV10-1 with TRBJ2-3, with no clear D. Trimming pared 5 bases from V and 0 bases from J, leaving 3 bases between. In germline, CDR1 is WNHNN, CDR2 SYGVQD (reference sequence). The CDR3 loop spans 12 amino acids. As DNA, the CDR3 is TGCGCCAGCAGTCAAAGCACAGATACGCAGTATTTT. Residues: CASSQSTDTQYF.

This chain uses TRBV6-5 with TRBJ1-3, with 7 bases identical to TRBD1. The length of the CDR3 is 14 residues. Germline CDR1 and CDR2: MNHEY and SVGAGI. Trimming cost V 7 bases and J 0 bases; bases outside gene matches: 3. CDR3 in amino acids: CASKNRGSGNTIYF. In DNA form, the CDR3 reads TGTGCCAGCAAAAACAGGGGCTCTGGAAACACCATATATTTT.

V is TRBV2 and J is TRBJ1-2; TRBD1 might be the D (5 bases). Trimming took off 7 bases at V and 0 bases at J, with 15 bases between the two ends. CDR3 length: 15 residues. Germline values: CDR1 SNHLY, CDR2 FYNNEI. The CDR3 protein is CASTPGGGPNYGYTF. For the CDR3, the DNA is TGTGCCAGCACCCCGGGGGGGGGTCCTAACTATGGCTACACCTTC.

The chain uses TRBV24-1 and TRBJ1-2, with 7 bases lining up with TRBD1. This CDR3 has 15 amino acids. Per the germline V gene, CDR1 is KGHDR and CDR2 is SFDVKD. Trimming took 2 bases from V and 4 from J; bases not matched to a gene: 6. The CDR3 spells CATSDSRQGGYGYTF. As DNA, the CDR3 is TGTGCCACCAGTGATTCCCGACAGGGCGGCTATGGCTACACCTTC.

The chain carries TRBV5-5 and TRBJ1-5; D gene uncertain. Germline V gives CDR1 SGHKS, CDR2 YYEKEE (reference sequence). V gave up 0 bases and J gave up 4 bases, with 11 bases separating them. This CDR3 spans 15 amino acids. This chain's CDR3 is CASSLGLERNQPQHF. CDR3 sequence (DNA): TGTGCCAGCAGCTTGGGGTTAGAACGTAATCAGCCCCAGCATTTT.

CDR3 DNA: TGTGCCAGCAGCTTAGGATCTCTCACTAGAACTCAAGAGACCCAGTACTTC. Translated: CASSLGSLTRTQETQYF. This chain uses TRBV7-2 with TRBJ2-5, with D tentatively TRBD2 (5 bases). CDR3 length equals 17 residues. V was trimmed by 1 base and J by 2 bases, leaving 17 bases between them. The V gene's germline CDR1 is SGHTA and CDR2 FQGNSA.

This chain connects TRBV6-5 to TRBJ2-7; TRBD1 agrees at 7 bases. The CDR3 consists of 12 residues. Germline-derived CDR1 and CDR2 are MNHEY and SVGAGI. J was trimmed by 2 bases and V by 6 bases; bases with no gene match: 1. The CDR3 loop reads CASSDRAYEQYF. The CDR3 region has the DNA TGTGCCAGCAGCGACAGGGCCTACGAGCAGTACTTC.

The chain combines TRBV5-1 with TRBJ1-2, with TRBD1 matching over 7 bases. Per germline, CDR1 SGHRS and CDR2 YFSETQ. The CDR3 length is 14 residues. The junction had 3 bases not matched to a gene; V was cut back by 0 bases and J by 4 bases. The CDR3, as DNA: TGCGCCAGCAGCTTGGGGGGACAGCGCTATGGCTACACCTTC. Translation: CASSLGGQRYGYTF. The variable domain in full, completed from reference TRBV5-1 and TRBJ1-2, reads KAGVTQTPRYLIKTRGQQVTLSCSPISGHRSVSWYQQTPGQGLQFLFEYFSETQRNKGNFPGRFSGRQFSNSRSEMNVSTLELGDSALYLCASSLGGQRYGYTFGSGTRLTVV.